Listed below are T cell receptor beta chains from one sample, sequenced in a study of blood T cells in healthy people across ages. TCRdb re-called the 5' RACE reads through MiXCR, storing one row per CDR3 protein. The sample lists 600,000 to 1,000,000 distinct CDR3 sequences, 58% occurring once. The sequenced sample consisted of blood. These receptors were taken from a man aged 30 to 45 in good health. CDR3s include the opening cysteine and the closing phenylalanine or tryptophan. D genes are given only for firm matches. Clone sizes are given selectively: once, few, many, or a class where the clone is expanded.

TRBJ2-7	few	TRBV20-1	11	.	TGCAGTGCTAGGGTAGGAGTCGAGCAGTACTTC	CSARVGVEQYF
TRBJ2-5	few	TRBV7-9	15	.	TGTGCCAGCAGCAAAGAAACGTGGGCCCAAGAGACCCAGTACTTC	CASSKETWAQETQYF
TRBJ2-7	few	TRBV20-1	14	.	TGCAGTGCCGGGACGGCGGAGAGTTTTTACGAGCAGTACTTC	CSAGTAESFYEQYF
TRBJ2-6	.	TRBV6-5	16	.	TGTGCCAGCGGGGCTTTTTCCAGCTCTGGGGCCAACGTCCTGACTTTC	CASGAFSSSGANVLTF
TRBJ2-4	.	TRBV20-1	13	.	TGCAGTGCTAGAGAGACGGGGAAAAACATTCAGTACTTC	CSARETGKNIQYF
TRBJ2-3	few	TRBV6-5	13	.	TGTGCCAGCAGCCCTAAGCAAGGAGATACGCAGTATTTT	CASSPKQGDTQYF
TRBJ2-3	.	TRBV7-2	15	TRBD1	TGTGCCAGCAGCCTCGGGACAGGGTACTCAGATACGCAGTATTTT	CASSLGTGYSDTQYF
TRBJ2-1	.	TRBV19	16	TRBD1	TGTGCCAGTAAGATGGCCGGGACAGACCTCTACAATGAGCAGTTCTTC	CASKMAGTDLYNEQFF
TRBJ2-5	.	TRBV5-6	15	.	TGTGCCAGCAGGTTCGGGGTTACAAACGTAGGGACCCAGTACTTC	CASRFGVTNVGTQYF
TRBJ1-2	.	TRBV6-2/TRBV6-3	15	TRBD1	TGTGCCAGCAGTACCCCGACAGGGGGGAGGTATGGCTACACCTTC	CASSTPTGGRYGYTF
TRBJ1-4	once	TRBV29-1	12	TRBD1	TGCAGCGTACGGACAGGAAGCGAAAAACTGTTTTTT	CSVRTGSEKLFF
TRBJ2-7	.	TRBV12-3/TRBV12-4	13	TRBD2	TGTGCCAGCAGTGGGGAACTAGCGGGAGTTGCGTACTTC	CASSGELAGVAYF
TRBJ2-3	.	TRBV10-3	15	TRBD2	TGTGCCACTCAACTAGCGGGAGTTAGTGCAGATACGCAGTATTTT	CATQLAGVSADTQYF
TRBJ1-1	.	TRBV20-1	13	.	TGCAGTGCTAGAGATGGGAGCAGTACTGAAGCTTTCTTT	CSARDGSSTEAFF
TRBJ2-3	.	TRBV20-1	13	.	TGCAGTGCCCACTCCGGGGGAACAGATACGCAGTATTTT	CSAHSGGTDTQYF
TRBJ2-1	few	TRBV12-5	14	TRBD2	TGTGCTAGTGAGAAGCGGGAGGGATGCAATGAGCAGTTCTTC	CASEKREGCNEQFF
TRBJ2-5	.	TRBV14	13	.	TGTGCCAGCAGCCGCAGACTTGGGGAGACCCAGTACTTC	CASSRRLGETQYF
TRBJ1-4	.	TRBV20-1	14	TRBD1	TGCAGTGCGGTTCCGGGACAGGGCGTTGAAAAACTGTTTTTT	CSAVPGQGVEKLFF
TRBJ2-7	.	TRBV20-1	15	TRBD1	TGCAGTGCTAGAGAGCGGACAGGGTTTTCCTACGAGCAGTACTTC	CSARERTGFSYEQYF
TRBJ2-5	.	TRBV21-1	13	.	TGTGCCAGCAGCAAGCCTGATGGCCAGACCCAGTACTTC	CASSKPDGQTQYF
TRBJ1-2	few	TRBV3-1	17	.	TGTGCCAGCAGCCAAGGACTCTTGGAGGGGCGGGTCTATGGCTACACCTTC	CASSQGLLEGRVYGYTF
TRBJ2-1	.	TRBV11-2	12	.	TGTGCCAGCAGCAACCTACAATGGGAGCAGTTCTTC	CASSNLQWEQFF
TRBJ1-1	.	TRBV20-1	13	.	TGCAGTGCTAGATCTCCAGCCAACACTGAAGCTTTCTTT	CSARSPANTEAFF
TRBJ1-1	.	TRBV6-6	14	.	TGTGCCAGCAGAAGACTTGCAGGGGCGGCTGAAGCTTTCTTT	CASRRLAGAAEAFF
TRBJ2-7	.	TRBV15	18	TRBD2	TGTGCCACCAGCAGACCAGGAGATAGCGGGGGGTTACCCTACGAGCAGTACTTC	CATSRPGDSGGLPYEQYF
TRBJ2-7	.	TRBV27	14	TRBD2	TGTGCCAGCAGTTTATACGGGAGGACCCACGAGCAGTACTTC	CASSLYGRTHEQYF
TRBJ2-2	.	TRBV7-2	15	.	TGTGCCAGCAGCTTAAGCGCGCCCAACACCGGGGAGCTGTTTTTT	CASSLSAPNTGELFF
TRBJ1-2	.	TRBV20-1	14	.	TGCAGTGCTAGTGATGCCGGAGCTAACTATGGCTACACCTTC	CSASDAGANYGYTF
TRBJ1-2	.	TRBV27	15	TRBD1	TGTGCCAGCAGTTTAGGGGTAGGGGGCCTCAGCGGCTACACCTTC	CASSLGVGGLSGYTF
TRBJ1-3	.	TRBV7-6	15	.	TGTGCCAGCAGCCCGCTCACGACATCTGGAAACACCATATATTTT	CASSPLTTSGNTIYF
TRBJ1-2	few	TRBV20-1	14	TRBD1	TGCAGTGCTGAACTCACCGGGACAGGCTATGGCTACACCTTC	CSAELTGTGYGYTF
TRBJ1-5	.	TRBV7-2	16	.	TGTGCCAGCAGCTCCGTCGGGGGCGCGAGCAATCAGCCCCAGCATTTT	CASSSVGGASNQPQHF
TRBJ2-7	once	TRBV5-1	15	TRBD2	TGCGCCAGCAGCCCTACACTAGCGGGTAACTACGAGCAGTACTTC	CASSPTLAGNYEQYF
TRBJ2-3	.	TRBV7-2	16	.	TGTGCCAGCAGCTTTAATCCTAGCACGTACGGAGATACGCAGTATTTT	CASSFNPSTYGDTQYF
TRBJ1-2	.	TRBV5-1	13	.	TGCGCCAGCAGCTCCGAATCTAACTATGGCTACACCTTC	CASSSESNYGYTF
TRBJ2-5	.	TRBV2	16	TRBD2	TGTGCCAGCAGTTCCCGCCTAGCGGGAGCTCGGGAGACCCAGTACTTC	CASSSRLAGARETQYF
TRBJ2-1	.	TRBV14	14	.	TGTGCCAGCAGCCAAGTGGCGTTTAACAATGAGCAGTTCTTC	CASSQVAFNNEQFF
TRBJ2-3	once	TRBV6-6	14	.	TGTGCCAGCAAGGAAATGGGGGGCACAGATACGCAGTATTTT	CASKEMGGTDTQYF
TRBJ2-1	.	TRBV29-1	11	.	TGCAGCGTTGAAGCCCCGCAGTGGGAGTTCTTC	CSVEAPQWEFF
TRBJ2-7	.	TRBV29-1	13	.	TGCAGCGTCATACTATGGGGGCTCTACGAGCAGTACTTC	CSVILWGLYEQYF
TRBJ2-7	.	TRBV5-1	17	TRBD2	TGCGCCAGCAGCTCCCCCCGGGGTAGCGGGGCCTACAATGAGCAGTACTTC	CASSSPRGSGAYNEQYF
TRBJ2-7	few	TRBV20-1	13	TRBD1	TGCAGTGCTCTGGACAGGGAAATTTACGAGCAGTACTTC	CSALDREIYEQYF
TRBJ2-3	few	TRBV7-2	16	.	TGTGCCAGCACCTTAACCCCTGCGACTAGCACAGATACGCAGTATTTT	CASTLTPATSTDTQYF
TRBJ2-7	.	TRBV7-2	16	TRBD2	TGTGCCAGCAGCATGACTAGCGGGCAGAGCTCCTACGAGCAGTACTTC	CASSMTSGQSSYEQYF
TRBJ2-7	.	TRBV7-9	17	TRBD2	TGTGCCAGCAGCTTAATAAGGGCGGGGCGGGAGGCCTACGAGCAGTACTTC	CASSLIRAGREAYEQYF
TRBJ2-1	few	TRBV29-1	14	TRBD2	TGCAGCGCTGGCTTGGGAGCGGGAGAGGGGGAGCAGTTCTTC	CSAGLGAGEGEQFF
TRBJ2-7	.	TRBV12-3/TRBV12-4	13	.	TGTGCCAGCAGTTTAGCGCGGTTTGCCGAGCAGTACTTC	CASSLARFAEQYF
TRBJ2-1	.	TRBV9	16	TRBD1	TGTGCCAGCAGCGAATCACCGGGACAGGGAAATAATGAGCAGTTCTTC	CASSESPGQGNNEQFF
TRBJ2-1	few	TRBV10-3	12	.	TGTGCCATCAGTGCACGGAACAATGAGCAGTTCTTC	CAISARNNEQFF
TRBJ1-1	.	TRBV7-2	13	.	TGTGCCAGCAGCTTAGCGTGGGCAGTCTGGGCTTTCTTT	CASSLAWAVWAFF
TRBJ2-1	.	TRBV7-9	13	.	TGTGCCAGCAGCTTAGGGACAGCCGGTGAGCAGTTCTTC	CASSLGTAGEQFF
TRBJ2-5	.	TRBV27	18	TRBD2	TGTGCCAGCCGATTGCGGTACGAGACTAGCGGGGGAAGAGAGACCCAGTACTTC	CASRLRYETSGGRETQYF
TRBJ1-1	.	TRBV14	13	.	TGTGCCAGCAGCCAAGACCGACTGATAGGAGCTTTCTTT	CASSQDRLIGAFF
TRBJ2-7	.	TRBV6-5	14	.	TGTGCCAGCGGGGCGGCGTCCAAATTGAACGAGCAGTACTTC	CASGAASKLNEQYF